The rows below give T cell receptor beta chains drawn from one sample of a study of T cells expressing NK-cell markers. TCRdb reanalyzed the 5' RACE reads, giving one entry per CDR3 protein sequence and no DNA. The repertoire shows about 120,000 distinct CDR3 sequences; the top ten hold around 20%. Sequenced sample: blood T cells: a sorted CD56 or NKG2C T cell subset, CD4+ or CD8+ T cells, or bulk PBMC T cells (not recorded which). The origin of the receptors is a woman between 18 and 70 years old in good health. Each CDR3 is given with its conserved first and last residue.

V gene,J gene,CDR3 protein
TRBV20-1,TRBJ2-7,CSAIGQVSSYEQYF
TRBV7-2,TRBJ2-7,CASSLGTGYYEQYF
TRBV5-1,TRBJ2-7,CASQAGTTDPRVYF
TRBV10-3,TRBJ2-7,CAISGGTGVYEQYF
TRBV5-1,TRBJ1-2,CASSFDRGNYGYTF
TRBV5-4,TRBJ1-2,CASGDRVDYGYTF
TRBV9,TRBJ2-1,CASSVGGYNNDEQFF
TRBV6-4,TRBJ2-1,CASSETALAGDNEQFF
TRBV7-9,TRBJ2-5,CASSSGTKETQYF
TRBV5-8,TRBJ2-3,CAGRRGLTDTQYF
TRBV12-3/TRBV12-4,TRBJ2-1,CASSSLAGGLYNEQFF
TRBV10-3,TRBJ1-5,CATGGVAGEPQHF
TRBV20-1,TRBJ2-7,CSAEDGDYEQYF
TRBV11-2,TRBJ2-1,CASSPGGSEQFF
TRBV28,TRBJ2-1,CASSLSLAGPYNEQFF
TRBV27,TRBJ2-5,CASSWTGETQYF
TRBV5-1,TRBJ1-1,CASSLAGDRLNTEAFF
TRBV15,TRBJ2-5,CATSRDLVLAVTLYQETQYF
TRBV4-1,TRBJ1-4,CASSQASTRANEKLFF
TRBV6-2/TRBV6-3,TRBJ2-1,CASTKAGPYNEQFF
TRBV28,TRBJ2-7,CASSVGLSSYEQYF
TRBV6-2/TRBV6-3,TRBJ2-4,CATKGARVCVF
TRBV27,TRBJ2-5,CASSPRTGEVGETQYF
TRBV25-1,TRBJ2-5,CASSELKGTAQETQYF
TRBV30,TRBJ2-3,CAWSGGETDTQYF
TRBV3-1,TRBJ1-2,CASSHFGVTYGYTF
TRBV9,TRBJ2-2,CASSFPSGGGELFF
TRBV19,TRBJ2-2,CASSMGPGYDGELFF
TRBV5-6,TRBJ2-7,CASSRRTSASYEQYF